These 5 T cell receptor beta chains were all obtained from the same sample, sequenced in a study of cytomegalovirus exposure and HLA in healthy donors. A multiplex PCR was run with 60 Vbeta primers and 13 Jbeta primers. Clones were sequenced by immunoSEQ multiplex PCR, and TCRdb holds only the in-frame ones, with some missing. The data contain some 180,000 clones, roughly 79% of them singletons. Material: PBMCs. The source is a male donor in good health and CMV-seronegative.

This clone was found once. The rearrangement uses TRBV2 and TRBJ2-7; TRBD2 matches 12 bases. CDR3 length: 19 amino acids. Germline CDR1 and CDR2: SNHLY and FYNNEI. The trim removed 7 bases at V and 3 bases at J, leaving 19 bases unmatched. CDR3 loop: CASTEWPSGGARLGYEQYF. The CDR3 DNA sequence: TGTGCCAGCACCGAATGGCCTAGCGGGGGGGCCAGATTAGGCTACGAGCAGTACTTC. The full variable domain, completed using reference TRBV2 and TRBJ2-7, is EPEVTQTPSHQVTQMGQEVILRCVPISNHLYFYWYRQILGQKVEFLVSFYNNEISEKSEIFDDQFSVERPDGSNFTLKIRSTKLEDSAMYFCASTEWPSGGARLGYEQYFGPGTRLTVT.

The genes are TRBV2 and TRBJ1-1; D call uncertain. The CDR3 spans 14 residues. Per germline, CDR1 SNHLY and CDR2 FYNNEI. Between the trimmed V and J ends, which lost 2 bases and 8 bases, there was a span of 15 bases. As DNA, the CDR3 is TGTGCCAGCAGTGAACTACTCTCGGGAGCCGAAGCTTTCTTT. Translation gives CASSELLSGAEAFF. The variable domain in full, completed from reference TRBV2 and TRBJ1-1, reads EPEVTQTPSHQVTQMGQEVILRCVPISNHLYFYWYRQILGQKVEFLVSFYNNEISEKSEIFDDQFSVERPDGSNFTLKIRSTKLEDSAMYFCASSELLSGAEAFFGQGTRLTVV.

This clone has a single count. The rearrangement links TRBV5-4 to TRBJ2-3; possibly TRBD2 for D (5 bases). Germline assignment: CDR1 SGHNT and CDR2 YYREEE (reference sequence). The V end lost 5 bases, the J end lost 8 bases, and 21 bases lay between the germline ends. The CDR3 covers 15 residues. CDR3 protein: CASSTEAARRRTQYF. As DNA, the CDR3 is TGTGCCAGCAGTACGGAGGCGGCACGACGTCGTACGCAGTATTTT.

V gene TRBV4-3 combines with J gene TRBJ1-5; TRBD1 is a possible D gene (5 bases). CDR1 and CDR2 (germline): LGHNA, YSLEER. V gave up 0 bases and J gave up 7 bases, with 13 bases separating them. There are 15 residues in the CDR3. Written as DNA, the CDR3 is TGCGCCAGCAGCCAAGAAATAGGGGAGGGCCAGCCCCAGCATTTT. This sequence encodes CASSQEIGEGQPQHF.

A word on this clone: One end of the junction does not line up with germline, which may come from a read error. The J gene is TRBJ1-2, the V gene TRBV28; 8 bases are shared with TRBD1. The germline gives CDR1 MDHEN, CDR2 SYDVKM. This CDR3 has 12 amino acids. In DNA, the CDR3 is TGTGCCAGCAGAACCGACAGGGGTTGGTTTCACTTC. It translates to CASRTDRGWFHF.